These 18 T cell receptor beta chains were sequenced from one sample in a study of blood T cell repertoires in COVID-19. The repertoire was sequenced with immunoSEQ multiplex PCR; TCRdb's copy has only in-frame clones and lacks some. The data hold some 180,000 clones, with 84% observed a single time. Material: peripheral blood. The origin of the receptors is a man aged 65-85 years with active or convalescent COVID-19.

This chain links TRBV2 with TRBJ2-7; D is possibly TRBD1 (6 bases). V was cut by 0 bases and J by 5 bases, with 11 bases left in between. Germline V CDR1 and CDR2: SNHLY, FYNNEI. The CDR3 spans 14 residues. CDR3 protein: CASSEARAGDEQYF. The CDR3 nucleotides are TGTGCCAGCAGTGAAGCCAGAGCAGGGGACGAGCAGTACTTC.

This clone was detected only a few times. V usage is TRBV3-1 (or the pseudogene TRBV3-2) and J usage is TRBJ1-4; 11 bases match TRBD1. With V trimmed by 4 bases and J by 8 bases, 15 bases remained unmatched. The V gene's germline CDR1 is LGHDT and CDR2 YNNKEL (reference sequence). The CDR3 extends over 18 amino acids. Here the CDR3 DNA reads TGTGCCAGCAGCCGAGCCGGGACAGGGGGTGGGCATGGCGAAAAACTGTTTTTT. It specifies CASSRAGTGGGHGEKLFF.

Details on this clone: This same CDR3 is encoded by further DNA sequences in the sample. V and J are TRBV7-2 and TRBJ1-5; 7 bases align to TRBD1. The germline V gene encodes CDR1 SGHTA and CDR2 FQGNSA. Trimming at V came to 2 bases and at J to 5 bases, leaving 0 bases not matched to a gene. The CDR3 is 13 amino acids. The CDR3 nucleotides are TGTGCCAGCAGCTTACAGGGGGATCAGCCCCAGCATTTT. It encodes CASSLQGDQPQHF.

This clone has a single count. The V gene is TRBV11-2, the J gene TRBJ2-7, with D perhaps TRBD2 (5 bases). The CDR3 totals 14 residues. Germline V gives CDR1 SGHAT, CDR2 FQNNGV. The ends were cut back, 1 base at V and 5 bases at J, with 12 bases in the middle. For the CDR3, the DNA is TGTGCCAGCAGCTTAGTGACGGGGTCTGACGAGCAGTACTTC. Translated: CASSLVTGSDEQYF.

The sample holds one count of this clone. The CDR3 sequence is CASKTGNQPQHF. The CDR3 DNA reads as TGTGCCAGTAAGACAGGCAATCAGCCCCAGCATTTT. The chain links TRBV19 to TRBJ1-5; maybe TRBD1 (5 bases). The CDR3 spans 12 residues. CDR1 and CDR2 (germline): LNHDA, SQIVND (reference sequence). With 7 bases removed from V and 2 bases from J, the gap between germline ends came to 6 bases.

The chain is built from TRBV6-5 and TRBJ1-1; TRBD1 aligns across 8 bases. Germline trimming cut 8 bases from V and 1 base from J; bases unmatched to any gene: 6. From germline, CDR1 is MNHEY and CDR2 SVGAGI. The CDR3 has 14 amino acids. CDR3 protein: CASGGQGTNTEAFF. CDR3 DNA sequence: TGTGCCAGCGGAGGACAGGGCACGAACACTGAAGCTTTCTTT.

The CDR3 region has the DNA TGCGCCAGCAGCCTAGACAGTCGTGGCGGGGAGCTGTTTTTT. Protein product: CASSLDSRGGELFF. The chain carries TRBV4-3 and TRBJ2-2, with D possibly matching TRBD1 (5 bases). With 4 bases removed from V and 7 bases from J, the gap between germline ends came to 13 bases. The CDR3 sequence is 14 residues long. Germline V gene lookup returns CDR1 LGHNA and CDR2 YSLEER.

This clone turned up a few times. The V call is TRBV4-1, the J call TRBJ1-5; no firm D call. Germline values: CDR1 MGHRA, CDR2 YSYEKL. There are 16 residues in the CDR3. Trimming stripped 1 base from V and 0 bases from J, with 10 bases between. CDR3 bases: TGCGCCAGCAGCCAAGTCCTCAGTATTAGCAATCAGCCCCAGCATTTT. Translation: CASSQVLSISNQPQHF.

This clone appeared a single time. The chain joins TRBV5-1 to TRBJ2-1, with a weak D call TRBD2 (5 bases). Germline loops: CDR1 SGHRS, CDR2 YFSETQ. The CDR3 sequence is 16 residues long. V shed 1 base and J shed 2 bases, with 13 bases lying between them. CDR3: CASSLLGLRAYNEQFF. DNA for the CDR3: TGCGCCAGCAGCTTGTTGGGGTTGAGGGCCTACAATGAGCAGTTCTTC.

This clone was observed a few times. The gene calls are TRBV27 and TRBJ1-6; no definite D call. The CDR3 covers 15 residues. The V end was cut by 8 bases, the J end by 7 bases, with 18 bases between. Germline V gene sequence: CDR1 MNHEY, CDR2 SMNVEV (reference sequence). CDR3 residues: CASQLSRAENSPLHF. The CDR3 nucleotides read TGTGCCAGCCAGTTATCGAGGGCTGAGAATTCACCCCTCCACTTT.

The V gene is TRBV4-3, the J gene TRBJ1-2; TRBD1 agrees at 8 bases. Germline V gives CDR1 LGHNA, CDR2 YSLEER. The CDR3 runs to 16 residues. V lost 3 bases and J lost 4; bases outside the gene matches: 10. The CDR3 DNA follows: TGCGCCAGCAGCCAGCGGGACAGGCCCGATCTCTATGGCTACACCTTC. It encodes CASSQRDRPDLYGYTF.

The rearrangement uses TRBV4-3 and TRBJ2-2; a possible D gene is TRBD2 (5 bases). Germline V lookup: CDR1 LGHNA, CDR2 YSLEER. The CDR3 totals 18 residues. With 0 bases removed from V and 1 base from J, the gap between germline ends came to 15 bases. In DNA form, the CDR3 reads TGCGCCAGCAGCCAAGAGCAGTTAGCGATTTTGAACACCGGGGAGCTGTTTTTT. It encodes CASSQEQLAILNTGELFF.

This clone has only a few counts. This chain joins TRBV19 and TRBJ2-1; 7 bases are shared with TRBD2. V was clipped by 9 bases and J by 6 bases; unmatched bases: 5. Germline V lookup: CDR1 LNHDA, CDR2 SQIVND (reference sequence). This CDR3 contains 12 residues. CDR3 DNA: TGTGCCAGCCGGGGGACTACCAATGAGCAGTTCTTC. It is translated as CASRGTTNEQFF.

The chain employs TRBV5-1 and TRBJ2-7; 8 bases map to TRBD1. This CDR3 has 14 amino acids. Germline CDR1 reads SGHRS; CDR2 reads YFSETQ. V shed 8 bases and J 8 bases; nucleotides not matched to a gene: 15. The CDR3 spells CASTTGTGKMKQYF. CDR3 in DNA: TGCGCCAGTACGACCGGGACAGGTAAAATGAAGCAGTACTTC.

This CDR3 is CASSIGTGSVYGYTF. CDR3 sequence (DNA): TGTGCCAGTAGTATAGGCACAGGGAGCGTCTATGGCTACACCTTC. The rearrangement joins TRBV19 to TRBJ1-2, with D perhaps matching TRBD1 (6 bases). The V end was cut by 1 base, the J end by 4 bases, with 13 bases between. This CDR3 has 15 amino acids. Germline CDR1 reads LNHDA; CDR2 reads SQIVND (reference sequence).

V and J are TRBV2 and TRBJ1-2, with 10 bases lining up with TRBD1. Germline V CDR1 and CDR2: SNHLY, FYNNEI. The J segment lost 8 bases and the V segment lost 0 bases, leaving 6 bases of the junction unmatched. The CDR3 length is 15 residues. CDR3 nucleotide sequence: TGTGCCAGCAGTGAAGCTCCGGACAGGGGGAAAGGCTACACCTTC. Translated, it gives CASSEAPDRGKGYTF.

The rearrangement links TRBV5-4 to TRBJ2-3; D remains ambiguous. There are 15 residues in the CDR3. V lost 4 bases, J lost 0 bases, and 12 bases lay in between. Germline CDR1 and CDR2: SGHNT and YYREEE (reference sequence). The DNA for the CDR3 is TGTGCCAGCAGCACGACATATACTAGCACAGATACGCAGTATTTT. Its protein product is CASSTTYTSTDTQYF.

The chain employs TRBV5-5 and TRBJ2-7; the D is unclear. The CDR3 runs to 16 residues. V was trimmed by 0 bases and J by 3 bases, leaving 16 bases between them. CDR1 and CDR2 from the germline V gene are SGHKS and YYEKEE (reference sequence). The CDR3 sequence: CASSLAPRPGGYEQYF. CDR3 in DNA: TGTGCCAGCAGCTTGGCCCCCCGACCGGGTGGCTACGAGCAGTACTTC.